The 15 T cell receptor beta chains listed next were all sequenced from one sample in a study of CD8+CD57+ T cells in acquired aplastic anemia. It was genomic DNA that served as the template for profiling TCR beta VDJ and CDR3. TCRdb used MiXCR to reprocess the reads, holding one entry per CDR3 protein. The sample comprises about 160,000 distinct CDR3 sequences, roughly 50% of which are singletons, and more than 30% rests with the top ten. Patients chosen for sequencing had shown CD8+CD57+ cell expansion by flow cytometry. The specimen sequenced was sorted CD4+, CD8+, or CD8+CD57+ T cells (not recorded which) from PBMCs. Every receptor here comes from a human donor with aplastic anemia.

The rearrangement uses TRBV24-1 and TRBJ1-1; D gene uncertain. The CDR3 consists of 14 residues. The V end lost 4 bases, the J end lost 1 base, and 9 bases lay between the germline ends. The germline V gene encodes CDR1 KGHDR and CDR2 SFDVKD. Here the CDR3 reads CATSEDDTNTEAFF. DNA of the CDR3: TGTGCCACCAGTGAAGATGACACGAACACTGAAGCTTTCTTT.

The rearrangement links TRBV10-3 to TRBJ2-1; no clear D gene. Germline V gene data show CDR1 as ENHRY and CDR2 as SYGVKD. Trimming stripped 2 bases from V and 6 bases from J, with 11 bases between. This CDR3 region has 14 residues. In nucleotides, the CDR3 is TGTGCCATCAGTGAGAAGGACGGTCCCAATGAGCAGTTCTTC. The encoded protein is CAISEKDGPNEQFF.

The V gene is TRBV2, the J gene TRBJ1-5; 8 bases map to TRBD1. Germline assignment: CDR1 SNHLY and CDR2 FYNNEI. V gave up 6 bases and J gave up 7 bases; unmatched junction bases: 8. The CDR3 loop spans 14 amino acids. The CDR3 is CASRDTGGGQPQHF. The CDR3, as DNA: TGTGCCAGCAGGGATACAGGGGGAGGCCAGCCCCAGCATTTT.

The chain uses TRBV7-6 and TRBJ1-4; D not certain. This CDR3 is built from 11 residues. Germline V gene data show CDR1 as SGHVS and CDR2 as FNYEAQ. The V end was cut by 7 bases, the J end by 5 bases, with 5 bases between. CDR3 bases: TGTGCCAGCACCCTCAATGAAAAACTGTTTTTT. Translated: CASTLNEKLFF.

V gene TRBV2 combines with J gene TRBJ2-7; 10 nucleotides line up with TRBD2. V shed 4 bases and J 9 bases; nucleotides not matched to a gene: 9. From germline, CDR1 is SNHLY and CDR2 FYNNEI. The CDR3 length is 14 residues. CDR3 sequence reads: CASSVSSGSTMQYF. CDR3 sequence (DNA): TGTGCCAGCAGTGTGTCTAGCGGGAGTACGATGCAGTACTTC.

This clonotype was found many times. The chain couples TRBV4-1 to TRBJ2-1; D remains ambiguous. The V end lost 1 base, the J end lost 10 bases, and 20 bases lay between the germline ends. Germline CDR1 reads MGHRA; CDR2 reads YSYEKL. The CDR3 runs to 16 residues. CDR3 coding DNA: TGCGCCAGCAGCCAAGGGTCCCGCCCCCCGGTAGTCGAGCAGTTCTTC. It codes for CASSQGSRPPVVEQFF.

This clonotype was seen repeatedly, ten times or more. DNA of the CDR3: TGCGCCAGCAGCCTGGGACAGCGCACCGGGGAGCTGTTTTTT. It yields the protein CASSLGQRTGELFF. The chain has TRBV4-3 and TRBJ2-2; 7 nucleotides line up with TRBD1. CDR3 length: 14 residues. V was pared by 4 bases and J by 4 bases, with 3 bases of the junction left unmatched. Germline CDR1 is LGHNA and CDR2 is YSLEER.

This clonotype was detected many times. This chain links TRBV9 with TRBJ2-5; D is tentatively TRBD1 or TRBD2 (7 bases each). Between the trimmed V and J ends, which lost 4 bases and 1 base, there was a span of 29 bases. The CDR3 covers 20 residues. Germline V gene sequence: CDR1 SGDLS, CDR2 YYNGEE. The CDR3: CASSYSKGASGIRPQETQYF. CDR3 nucleotides: TGTGCCAGCAGCTACTCTAAGGGGGCTAGCGGAATCCGCCCCCAAGAGACCCAGTACTTC.

The sample holds many counts of this clonotype. The rearrangement uses TRBV7-9 and TRBJ2-2; no reliable D call. Trimming shortened V by 7 bases and J by 5 bases, and 8 bases separated the two germline ends. Germline values: CDR1 SEHNR, CDR2 FQNEAQ (reference sequence). The CDR3 contains 12 residues. CDR3 coding DNA: TGTGCCAGCACCTCCCGGACCGGGGAGCTGTTTTTT. This sequence encodes CASTSRTGELFF.

J is TRBJ1-1 and V is TRBV2; the D gene is possibly TRBD1 (6 bases). Trimming left V 9 bases short and J 0 bases short, with 14 bases between. This CDR3 is 14 amino acids long. CDR1 is SNHLY and CDR2 is FYNNEI in the germline V gene. Here the CDR3 reads CARQQGLMNTEAFF. CDR3 bases: TGTGCCAGACAACAGGGACTAATGAACACTGAAGCTTTCTTT.

This chain links TRBV7-9 with TRBJ2-7; D remains ambiguous. V gave up 4 bases and J gave up 6 bases, with 10 bases separating them. This CDR3 is 12 amino acids long. Germline CDR1 and CDR2: SEHNR and FQNEAQ (reference sequence). DNA for the CDR3: TGTGCCAGCAGCTCCATGAGAAGCGAGCAGTACTTC. Its protein product is CASSSMRSEQYF.

The chain recombines TRBV7-2 with TRBJ2-1; unclear D gene. V lost 2 bases to trimming and J lost 10 bases, with 9 bases between them. Looked up from germline, CDR1 is SGHTA and CDR2 is FQGNSA. The CDR3 is 12 amino acids. As DNA, the CDR3 is TGTGCCAGCAGCTTACTATCGGGCGAGCAGTTCTTC. It encodes CASSLLSGEQFF.

This clonotype showed up just a few times. V usage is TRBV4-2 and J usage is TRBJ2-7; 12 positions match TRBD1. Germline V gene data show CDR1 as LGHNA and CDR2 as YNFKEQ. The junction had 10 bases not matched to a gene; V was cut back by 4 bases and J by 3 bases. The CDR3 spans 17 residues. Here the CDR3 DNA reads TGTGCCAGCAGCCCTTTAGGGGACAGGGGGCTCAACTACGAGCAGTACTTC. Translating it yields CASSPLGDRGLNYEQYF.

This clonotype showed up just once. The CDR3 is CASSSSLAKNIQYF. CDR3 nucleotide sequence: TGTGCCAGCAGTTCTTCACTAGCCAAAAACATTCAGTACTTC. The J gene is TRBJ2-4, the V gene TRBV27; D is ambiguous. The V and J ends lost 4 bases and 0 bases respectively, with 7 bases between them. The germline V gene encodes CDR1 MNHEY and CDR2 SMNVEV (reference sequence). This CDR3 comprises 14 residues.

About this clonotype: One base away lies a much larger clone, so this may be a sequencing read error. J is TRBJ2-4 and V is TRBV19, with 7 bases lining up with TRBD2. Trimming at V came to 8 bases and at J to 14 bases, leaving 9 bases not matched to a gene. Germline loops: CDR1 LNHDA, CDR2 SQIVND (reference sequence). CDR3 length equals 11 residues. The CDR3 DNA sequence: TGTGCCAGTGGCGACGCGGGGGAGGAGTACTTC. It is translated as CASGDAGEEYF.